A selection of T cell receptor beta chains follows, all from one sample in a study of control samples from healthy donors and cancer patients. Assay: immunoSEQ multiplex PCR; the TCRdb copy retains only in-frame clones and omits some. The sample contains some 70,000 clones, 75% to 85% of which appear only once. Sequencing input: blood. All receptors derive from a man aged 55-75 years in good health. Both conserved end residues are part of each CDR3. The D gene is left open where the match is weak. The size field is filled for only some rows; it gives once, few, many or a size class.

clone_size	v_call	cdr3_length	d_call	j_call	cdr3_nt	cdr3_aa
-	TRBV6-2/TRBV6-3	14	TRBD2	TRBJ2-1	TGTGCCAGCAGTTTTTTAGCGGGGAACAATGAGCAGTTCTTC	CASSFLAGNNEQFF
-	TRBV6-6	16	-	TRBJ2-3	TGTGCCAGCAGTTACTCGGGCGGGCACTTAACAGATACGCAGTATTTT	CASSYSGGHLTDTQYF
-	TRBV2	14	-	TRBJ2-7	TGTGCCAGCAGTGAATCTTTAGGGTCCAGCGAGCAGTACTTC	CASSESLGSSEQYF
-	TRBV9	17	-	TRBJ2-2	TGTGCCAGCAGCGCCGAGTGGGGAGTTAGCCCCACCGGGGAGCTGTTTTTT	CASSAEWGVSPTGELFF
-	TRBV11-2	16	-	TRBJ2-2	TGTGCCAGCAGCTCTCCCTCGCGTGCGAACACCGGGGAGCTGTTTTTT	CASSSPSRANTGELFF
-	TRBV3-1/TRBV3-2	16	-	TRBJ2-1	TGTGCCAGCAGCCAAGAAGGGATCCAGAAACTCGGTGAGCAGTTCTTC	CASSQEGIQKLGEQFF
-	TRBV7-9	17	TRBD1	TRBJ1-2	TGTGCCAGCAGCTTAACGGGACAGGGGCCCCGAGCCTATGGCTACACCTTC	CASSLTGQGPRAYGYTF
-	TRBV6-6	16	-	TRBJ1-1	TGTGCCAGCAGTTACTCGAAGGGGTCCCGGAACACTGAAGCTTTCTTT	CASSYSKGSRNTEAFF
many	TRBV28	16	TRBD1	TRBJ2-1	TGTGCCAGCAGTGACAGGGGGCCCAGCTCCTACAATGAGCAGTTCTTC	CASSDRGPSSYNEQFF
-	TRBV28	16	TRBD2	TRBJ2-7	TGTGCCAGCAGTTCCCCGCTGACTAGCGCTACCTACGAGCAGTACTTC	CASSSPLTSATYEQYF
-	TRBV7-2	17	TRBD2	TRBJ2-2	TGTGCCAGCAGCAAAGATGTGACTAGCGGGAGCTCCGGGGAGCTGTTTTTT	CASSKDVTSGSSGELFF
-	TRBV29-1	10	-	TRBJ2-5	TGCAGCGTAGTACGGGAGACCCAGTACTTC	CSVVRETQYF
-	TRBV6-1	15	-	TRBJ2-5	TGTGCCAGCAGTGAACCGACTGTCGTGGCGGAGACCCAGTACTTC	CASSEPTVVAETQYF
-	TRBV19	11	-	TRBJ2-3	TGTGCCAGTAGTATAAGGGATACGCAGTATTTT	CASSIRDTQYF
-	TRBV28	18	-	TRBJ1-4	TGTGCCAGCAGTGTAACGGGATTACGGGGTCGAGCGTATGAAAAACTGTTTTTT	CASSVTGLRGRAYEKLFF
-	TRBV5-1	13	-	TRBJ1-2	TGCGCCAGCAGCTTGGCAGGGGACTTTGGCTACACCTTC	CASSLAGDFGYTF
-	TRBV7-2	12	-	TRBJ2-1	TGTGCCAGCAGCCAACTAGGGGTTGAGCAGTTCTTC	CASSQLGVEQFF
-	TRBV4-1	16	TRBD1	TRBJ2-7	TGCGCCAGCAGCCAGTTGCCGGGACAGCCTCTTTACGAGCAGTACTTC	CASSQLPGQPLYEQYF
-	TRBV29-1	14	TRBD1	TRBJ1-1	TGCAGCGTCCTGGACAGGGGTGGGAACACTGAAGCTTTCTTT	CSVLDRGGNTEAFF
-	TRBV6-5	15	-	TRBJ1-3	TGTGCCAGCAGTAGCCCCACACTATCTGGAAACACCATATATTTT	CASSSPTLSGNTIYF
-	TRBV18	14	-	TRBJ2-2	TGTGCCAGCTCACTTCTGGGGGCGACCGGGGAGCTGTTTTTT	CASSLLGATGELFF
few	TRBV7-2	15	-	TRBJ1-4	TGTGCCAGCAGCTCCCGGGCAGGGTCGAATGAAAAACTGTTTTTT	CASSSRAGSNEKLFF
-	TRBV18	14	-	TRBJ2-1	TGTGCCAGCTCACGTCCGGCATCCTACAATGAGCAGTTCTTC	CASSRPASYNEQFF
-	TRBV6-5	15	-	TRBJ1-1	TGTGCCAGCAGAGCTTGGGGGCAGCGGGACACTGAAGCTTTCTTT	CASRAWGQRDTEAFF
many	TRBV28	16	-	TRBJ2-1	TGTGCCAGCAGTAGCGCGGACTGGTCGTATTACAATGAGCAGTTCTTC	CASSSADWSYYNEQFF
once	TRBV7-2	14	TRBD2	TRBJ2-7	TGTGCCAGCAGCCCAGTTAGCGGGAGCGACGAGCAGTACTTC	CASSPVSGSDEQYF
-	TRBV29-1	12	TRBD1	TRBJ1-2	TGCAGCGTTGAAGGACAGGGGTATGGCTACACCTTC	CSVEGQGYGYTF
-	TRBV30	13	TRBD1	TRBJ1-2	TGTGCCTGGAGGGGGACAGGGGGGACGAGTGGAACCTTC	CAWRGTGGTSGTF
few	TRBV29-1	13	TRBD1	TRBJ1-5	TGCAGCGCTGCGGGACAGGGAGGAGAGCCCCAGCATTTT	CSAAGQGGEPQHF
-	TRBV9	16	TRBD1	TRBJ1-6	TGTGCCAGCAGCGTAGAAGGGACAGGGGTGAATTCACCCCTCCACTTT	CASSVEGTGVNSPLHF
-	TRBV9	17	TRBD1	TRBJ2-3	TGTGCCAGCAGCCCCTCGGGGACAGGGGGCGGAATAGATACGCAGTATTTT	CASSPSGTGGGIDTQYF
-	TRBV30	13	TRBD1	TRBJ2-5	TGTGCCTGGAGGGACAGGGGGTTGGAGACCCAGTACTTC	CAWRDRGLETQYF
-	TRBV2	19	TRBD1	TRBJ1-3	TGTGCCAGCAGTGAACGGTTAAGGGGACAGGGGCGCTCTGGAAACACCATATATTTT	CASSERLRGQGRSGNTIYF
few	TRBV19	15	TRBD2	TRBJ2-7	TGTGCCAGTAGTATAGGTCGAGGACTAGCGGGCGAGCAGTACTTC	CASSIGRGLAGEQYF
-	TRBV7-2	15	TRBD2	TRBJ2-7	TGTGCCAGCAGCTTCACCCTGGCGGGGGATTACGAGCAGTACTTC	CASSFTLAGDYEQYF
-	TRBV7-8	18	-	TRBJ2-2	TGTGCCAGCAGCCTAACACAGGTTCTTGCGAGGAGGCCCGGGGAGCTGTTTTTT	CASSLTQVLARRPGELFF
-	TRBV6-4	13	TRBD1	TRBJ1-2	TGTGCCAGCAGTCCCGACAGGGGCTATGGCTACACCTTC	CASSPDRGYGYTF
-	TRBV3-1/TRBV3-2	15	TRBD1	TRBJ2-5	TGTGCCAGCAAAACCGGGACAGGGGGCAGGGAGACCCAGTACTTC	CASKTGTGGRETQYF
-	TRBV7-9	15	-	TRBJ2-5	TGTGCCAGCAGCTTAATCCCGGACAACCAAGAGACCCAGTACTTC	CASSLIPDNQETQYF
-	TRBV30	14	TRBD2	TRBJ2-7	TGTGCCTGGAGGGGAGGGCCAACCGGCTACGAGCAGTACTTC	CAWRGGPTGYEQYF
-	TRBV6-2/TRBV6-3	15	-	TRBJ2-3	TGTGCCAGCAGTTACTCAGGAACTAGCACAGATACGCAGTATTTT	CASSYSGTSTDTQYF
-	TRBV27	15	-	TRBJ1-4	TGTGCCAGCAGTCCGCCGGGACCGACGGGGGAAAAACTGTTTTTT	CASSPPGPTGEKLFF
few	TRBV5-4	14	-	TRBJ1-1	TGTGCCAGCAGCCCCCACAGGGAAGACACTGAAGCTTTCTTT	CASSPHREDTEAFF
-	TRBV30	14	-	TRBJ2-3	TGTGCCTGGAGGGGGGGTATTGTCACAGATACGCAGTATTTT	CAWRGGIVTDTQYF
-	TRBV7-9	13	TRBD2	TRBJ2-7	TGTGCCAGCAGCGGCGGGAGAGTCCACGAGCAGTACTTC	CASSGGRVHEQYF